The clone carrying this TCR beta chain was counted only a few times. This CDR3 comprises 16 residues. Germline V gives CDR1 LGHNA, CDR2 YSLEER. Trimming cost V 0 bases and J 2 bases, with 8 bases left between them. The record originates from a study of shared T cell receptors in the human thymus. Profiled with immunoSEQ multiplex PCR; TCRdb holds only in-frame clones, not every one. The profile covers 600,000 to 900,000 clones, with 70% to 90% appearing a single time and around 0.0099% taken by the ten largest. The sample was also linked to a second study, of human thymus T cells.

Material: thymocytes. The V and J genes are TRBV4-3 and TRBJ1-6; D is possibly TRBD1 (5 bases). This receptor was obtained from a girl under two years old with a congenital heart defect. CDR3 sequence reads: CASSQDRRAYNSPLHF. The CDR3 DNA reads TGCGCCAGCAGCCAAGATCGCAGGGCCTATAATTCACCCCTCCACTTT.